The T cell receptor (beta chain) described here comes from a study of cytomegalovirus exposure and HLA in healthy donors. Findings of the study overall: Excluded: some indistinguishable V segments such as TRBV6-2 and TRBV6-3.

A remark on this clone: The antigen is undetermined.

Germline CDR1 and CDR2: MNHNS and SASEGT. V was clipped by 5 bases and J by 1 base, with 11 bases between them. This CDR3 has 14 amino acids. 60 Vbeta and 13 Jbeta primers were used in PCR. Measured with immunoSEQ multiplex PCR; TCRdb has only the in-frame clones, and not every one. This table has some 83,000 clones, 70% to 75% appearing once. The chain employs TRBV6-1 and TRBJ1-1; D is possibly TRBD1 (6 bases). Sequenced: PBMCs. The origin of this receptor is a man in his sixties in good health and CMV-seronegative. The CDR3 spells CASSNRDGNTEAFF. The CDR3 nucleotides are TGTGCCAGCAGTAACAGGGATGGGAACACTGAAGCTTTCTTT.